This TCR beta chain was captured in a study of shared clonotypes between healthy human individuals. Study-wide points: Non-shared clonotypes showed lower generation probabilities than clonotypes common to all four donors. Shared across a few donors were around 5% of the naive CD4 clonotypes.

Germline loops: CDR1 MNHGY, CDR2 SAAAGT. The V segment lost 2 bases and the J segment 4 bases; nucleotides outside the gene matches: 2. CDR3 length equals 14 residues. Notes on this clone: The target antigen is unknown.

Each subset's genomic DNA was split evenly across several immunoSEQ plates. Clones were read by immunoSEQ multiplex PCR, and TCRdb kept only the in-frame ones, dropping some. This table has about 2 million clones, 90% to 95% appearing once. The clonotype was recovered from a man younger than 35 in good health. The V call is TRBV6-8, the J call TRBJ2-1, with 7 bases that match TRBD1. Material: naive CD4+ T cells sorted from blood. Subset indicated: CD45RA+ positively selected. CDR3: CASSYGTAYNEQFF. The CDR3 DNA reads as TGTGCCAGCAGTTACGGGACAGCTTACAATGAGCAGTTCTTC.